Shown below are 24 T cell receptor beta chains from a single sample sequenced in a study. TCRdb called the 5' RACE reads again in MiXCR, with one record for every CDR3 protein. The table records 50,000 to 65,000 distinct CDR3 sequences, roughly 20% of them present only once. Tregs were sorted as CD4+CD25+CD127-/low cells. Material for sequencing was tumor-infiltrating Tregs sorted from the breast tumor. Source of these receptors: a female donor with breast cancer.

Many counts were recorded for this clonotype. The V and J genes are TRBV6-5 and TRBJ2-1; tentative D call: TRBD2 (6 bases). The germline gives CDR1 MNHEY, CDR2 SVGAGI. The length of the CDR3 is 14 residues. V was trimmed by 5 bases and J by 9 bases, leaving 17 bases between them. The DNA for the CDR3 is TGTGCCAGCAGTAACGGGAGAGGGTATGGTGAGCAGTTCTTC. Translating gives CASSNGRGYGEQFF.

In this sample, this clonotype turned up many times. V usage is TRBV20-1 and J usage is TRBJ2-7; 9 bases fit TRBD1. Germline V gives CDR1 DFQATT, CDR2 SNEGSKA (reference sequence). CDR3 length: 13 residues. V lost 5 bases, J lost 4 bases, and 6 bases stayed unmatched. CDR3 residues: CSAAPGQGYEQYF. The CDR3 DNA reads as TGCAGTGCTGCTCCGGGACAGGGTTACGAGCAGTACTTC.

The chain uses TRBV7-2 and TRBJ1-6, with TRBD1 identical over 7 bases. The CDR3 runs 15 residues. Germline lookup yields CDR1 SGHTA and CDR2 FQGNSA. The ends lost 3 bases at V and 5 bases at J; junction bases unmatched: 4. The DNA for the CDR3 is TGTGCCAGCAGCTTGAGAACAGGGGATAATTCACCCCTCCACTTT. This sequence encodes CASSLRTGDNSPLHF.

This clonotype was counted between two and nine times. The chain is built from TRBV5-1 and TRBJ2-5; D call uncertain. Trimming took off 0 bases at V and 3 bases at J, with 6 bases between the two ends. Germline V lookup: CDR1 SGHRS, CDR2 YFSETQ. This CDR3 comprises 13 residues. DNA of the CDR3: TGCGCCAGCAGCTTGGACGGTAAAGAGACCCAGTACTTC. Residues: CASSLDGKETQYF.

The J gene is TRBJ2-7, the V gene TRBV5-1; 7 bases are a match to TRBD2. The V and J ends lost 5 bases and 4 bases, in that order; junction bases with no gene match: 12. CDR1 SGHRS and CDR2 YFSETQ come from the germline V gene. The CDR3 loop spans 15 amino acids. The CDR3 bases are TGCGCCAGCAGTCTGGTAGGTGGTAGCGGGTACGAGCAGTACTTC. Its translation: CASSLVGGSGYEQYF.

Turning to this clonotype: This sequence may be a read error, since a much larger clone differs from it by one base. Because the CDR3 is missing its conserved closing phenylalanine or tryptophan, this is likely a read error. This chain links TRBV5-1 with TRBJ2-5, with D possibly being TRBD2 (6 bases). The CDR3 has 14 amino acids. The germline V gene has CDR1 SGHRS and CDR2 YFSETQ. CDR3 in amino acids: CASSLAGGQVTQYS. The CDR3 bases are TGCGCCAGCAGCTTGGCCGGAGGGCAAGTGACCCAGTACTCC.

This clonotype was detected ten times or more. The chain couples TRBV5-1 to TRBJ1-1; 11 bases agree with TRBD1. The J segment lost 4 bases and the V segment lost 3 bases, leaving 5 bases of the junction unmatched. CDR1 and CDR2 from the germline V gene are SGHRS and YFSETQ. The CDR3 has 15 residues. The CDR3: CASSSGTGGTTEAFF. CDR3 nucleotide sequence: TGCGCCAGCAGCTCGGGGACAGGGGGGACCACTGAAGCTTTCTTT.

The chain is built from TRBV7-3 and TRBJ2-3; D remains unclear. The germline CDR1 and CDR2 sequences are SGHTA and FQGTGA. V shed 2 bases and J shed 3 bases, with 6 bases lying between them. There are 13 residues in the CDR3. CDR3 coding DNA: TGTGCCAGCAGCTTACCAGAGACAGATACGCAGTATTTT. Its protein is CASSLPETDTQYF.

Of note for this clonotype: The junction departs from germline at one end; a sequencing error may be responsible. The chain recombines TRBV7-2 with TRBJ2-1, with 8 positions matching TRBD2. Germline loops: CDR1 SGHTA, CDR2 FQGNSA. There are 15 residues in the CDR3. The CDR3 loop reads CASSSPGLVGNEQFF. The CDR3 nucleotides are TGCGCCAGCAGCTCCCCGGGACTAGTTGGTAATGAGCAGTTCTTC.

A remark on this clonotype: A much larger clone sits a single nucleotide away, making a read error possible. The chain has TRBV20-1 and TRBJ2-1; the D is unclear. Germline V gene data show CDR1 as DFQATT and CDR2 as SNEGSKA (reference sequence). Trimming cost V 5 bases and J 4 bases, with 9 bases left between them. The CDR3 contains 12 residues. The chain's CDR3 is CSAGETYNEQFF. The DNA of the CDR3 is TGCAGTGCTGGCGAGACATACAATGAGCAGTTCTTC.

This chain links TRBV5-4 with TRBJ1-1, with D possibly being TRBD1 (5 bases). Trimming took 4 bases from V and 5 from J, leaving 12 bases between them. Germline assignment: CDR1 SGHNT and CDR2 YYREEE (reference sequence). The CDR3 covers 13 residues. CDR3 coding DNA: TGTGCCAGCAGCCGGGACTGGAAAACTGAAGCTTTCTTT. Translated: CASSRDWKTEAFF.

This clonotype has ten or more counts. The chain is built from TRBV5-1 and TRBJ2-3; TRBD2 agrees at 8 bases. The CDR3 is 15 residues long. V gave up 7 bases and J gave up 4 bases; unmatched junction bases: 11. Per the germline V gene, CDR1 is SGHRS and CDR2 is YFSETQ. The CDR3 protein is CASEESSGFADTQYF. In DNA form, the CDR3 reads TGCGCCAGCGAAGAATCTAGCGGGTTCGCAGATACGCAGTATTTT.

At least ten counts were recorded for this clonotype. The chain recombines TRBV7-2 with TRBJ2-5; TRBD1 aligns across 7 bases. This CDR3 is 14 amino acids long. From germline, CDR1 is SGHTA and CDR2 FQGNSA. Trimming removed 2 bases from V and 1 base from J; junction bases left unmatched: 1. The CDR3 DNA follows: TGTGCCAGCAGCTTACAGGGGGTCCAAGAGACCCAGTACTTC. Its protein is CASSLQGVQETQYF.

This clonotype was recorded a few times. The chain links TRBV20-1 to TRBJ1-1, with D unresolved. The CDR3 loop spans 16 amino acids. V lost 1 base and J lost 4, with 19 bases in between. Per germline, CDR1 DFQATT and CDR2 SNEGSKA (reference sequence). CDR3 nucleotides: TGCAGTGCTAGAGTGGTTACCGGCAGCCGGAGCACTGAAGCTTTCTTT. It is translated as CSARVVTGSRSTEAFF.

Only a few counts were recorded for this clonotype. The V call is TRBV7-2, the J call TRBJ1-2; D is perhaps TRBD1 (5 bases). Germline lookup yields CDR1 SGHTA and CDR2 FQGNSA. V gave up 5 bases and J gave up 4 bases, with 17 bases separating them. The CDR3 has 15 amino acids. In DNA, the CDR3 is TGTGCCAGCAGCCCCTATTTTAGACAGATCTATGGCTACACCTTC. This gives the protein CASSPYFRQIYGYTF.

This clonotype was seen just once. Compared with germline, one end of the junction differs, possibly owing to a read error. The chain has TRBV20-1 and TRBJ1-4; the match to TRBD1 covers 7 bases. The CDR3 has 14 amino acids. CDR1 and CDR2 from the germline V gene are DFQATT and SNEGSKA (reference sequence). CDR3 in DNA: TGCAGTGCTATCGACAGGGATGGTAATGAAAAACTTTTTTTT. Protein: CSAIDRDGNEKLFF.

The chain joins TRBV20-1 to TRBJ2-1; 8 nucleotides line up with TRBD2. CDR1 is DFQATT and CDR2 is SNEGSKA in the germline V gene (reference sequence). CDR3 length: 12 residues. The CDR3 DNA is TGCAGGGGTCTAGCGGGCGGAGGGGAGCAGTTCTTC. As protein: CRGLAGGGEQFF.

This clonotype was recorded at least ten times. The chain recombines TRBV5-1 with TRBJ1-6; 7 bases are shared with TRBD1. CDR3 size: 15 residues. Germline V gives CDR1 SGHRS, CDR2 YFSETQ. The V segment lost 6 bases and the J segment 7 bases; nucleotides outside the gene matches: 10. The CDR3 region has the DNA TGCGCCAGCACCCGCTCCGGACAGGAGAATTCACCCCTCCACTTT. Its protein product is CASTRSGQENSPLHF.

Points on this clonotype: A much larger clone differs by one base, so this may be a read error. The chain employs TRBV29-1 and TRBJ2-7; TRBD2 matches 11 bases. Germline loops: CDR1 SQVTM, CDR2 ANQGSEA. The CDR3 contains 15 residues. CDR3 DNA: TGCAGCGTCTCCCCGACTAGCGGGGTTCCCTACGAGCAGTGCTTC. Encoded protein: CSVSPTSGVPYEQCF.

CDR3 sequence: CATSDTSNYGYTF. CDR3 nucleotide sequence: TGTGCCACCAGTGATACCTCTAACTATGGCTACACCTTC. The V call is TRBV24-1, the J call TRBJ1-2; D gene unclear. The CDR3 is 13 residues long. Trimming left V 3 bases short and J 0 bases short, with 4 bases between. Germline V gives CDR1 KGHDR, CDR2 SFDVKD.

This clonotype has a handful of counts. V gene TRBV7-9 combines with J gene TRBJ1-6, with D maybe TRBD1 (6 bases). CDR3 length: 14 residues. V was trimmed by 0 bases and J by 10 bases, leaving 10 bases between them. CDR1 is SEHNR, CDR2 FQNEAQ, per germline (reference sequence). CDR3 DNA sequence: TGTGCCAGCAGCTTAGCTCACAGGGAGTCACCCCTCCACTTT. It codes for CASSLAHRESPLHF. Full variable domain (remainder filled in from reference TRBV7-9 and TRBJ1-6): DTGVSQNPRHKITKRGQNVTFRCDPISEHNRLYWYRQTLGQGPEFLTYFQNEAQLEKSRLLSDRFSAERPKGSFSTLEIQRTEQGDSAMYLCASSLAHRESPLHFGNGTRLTVT.

CDR3 sequence (DNA): TGTGCCAGCGGGGGAGCGGGATACACCATGGGGAATGAGCAGTTCTTC. Protein sequence: CASGGAGYTMGNEQFF. This chain connects TRBV9 to TRBJ2-1, with TRBD2 identical over 7 bases. CDR3 length: 16 amino acids. Germline V gene lookup returns CDR1 SGDLS and CDR2 YYNGEE. Losses at the gene ends were 7 bases for V and 7 bases for J; bases not matched to a gene: 17.

Note on this clonotype: A much larger clonotype is one base distant, so this may be a read error. V usage is TRBV3-1 and J usage is TRBJ1-1; no clear D. This CDR3 comprises 11 residues. Germline CDR1 LGHDT, CDR2 YNNKEL (reference sequence). The CDR3 sequence: CTSSHLAEAFF. In DNA, the CDR3 is TGTACCAGCAGCCACTTGGCTGAAGCTTTCTTT.

V usage is TRBV3-1 and J usage is TRBJ2-7; TRBD1 is a possible D gene (6 bases). The CDR3 is 15 residues long. Deletions cut 7 bases from V and 1 base from J, with 17 bases between. CDR1 LGHDT and CDR2 YNNKEL come from the germline V gene (reference sequence). The CDR3 protein is CASTTRTVHSYEQYF. The DNA of the CDR3 is TGTGCCAGCACAACGCGGACAGTACATTCCTACGAGCAGTACTTC.